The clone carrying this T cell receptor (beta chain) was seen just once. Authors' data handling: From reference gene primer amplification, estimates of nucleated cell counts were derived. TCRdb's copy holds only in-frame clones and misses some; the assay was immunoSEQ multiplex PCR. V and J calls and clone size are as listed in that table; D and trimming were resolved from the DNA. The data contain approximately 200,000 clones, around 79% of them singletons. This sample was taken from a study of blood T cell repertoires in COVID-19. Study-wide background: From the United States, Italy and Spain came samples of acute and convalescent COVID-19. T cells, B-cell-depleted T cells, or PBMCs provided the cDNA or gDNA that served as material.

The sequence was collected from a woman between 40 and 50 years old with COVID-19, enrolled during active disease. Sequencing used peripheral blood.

As DNA, the CDR3 is TGCGCCAGCAGCTTGGCTAGCGGGAGCTCCAATGAGCAGTTCTTC. Its protein is CASSLASGSSNEQFF. The chain couples TRBV5-1 to TRBJ2-1; 10 nucleotides match TRBD2. From germline, CDR1 is SGHRS and CDR2 YFSETQ. The CDR3 has 15 residues. The V gene end was trimmed by 0 bases and the J gene end by 6 bases; junction bases not matched to a gene: 3.